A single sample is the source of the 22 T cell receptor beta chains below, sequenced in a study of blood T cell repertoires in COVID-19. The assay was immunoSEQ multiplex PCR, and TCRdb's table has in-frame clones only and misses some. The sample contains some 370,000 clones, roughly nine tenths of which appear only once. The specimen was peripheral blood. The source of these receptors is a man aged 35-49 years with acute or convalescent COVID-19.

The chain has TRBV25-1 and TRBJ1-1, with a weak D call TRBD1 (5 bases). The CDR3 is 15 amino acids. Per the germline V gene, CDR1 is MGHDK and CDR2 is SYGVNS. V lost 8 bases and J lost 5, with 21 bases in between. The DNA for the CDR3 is TGTGCCAGCGCCCCCGGACAAAGTTTTCGGACTGAAGCTTTCTTT. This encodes CASAPGQSFRTEAFF.

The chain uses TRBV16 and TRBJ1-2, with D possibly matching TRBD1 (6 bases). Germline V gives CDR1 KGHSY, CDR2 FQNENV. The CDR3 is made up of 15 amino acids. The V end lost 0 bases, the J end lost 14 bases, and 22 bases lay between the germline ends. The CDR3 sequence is CASSQSVAGAATKTF. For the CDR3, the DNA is TGTGCCAGCAGCCAATCGGTGGCAGGGGCGGCCACTAAGACCTTC.

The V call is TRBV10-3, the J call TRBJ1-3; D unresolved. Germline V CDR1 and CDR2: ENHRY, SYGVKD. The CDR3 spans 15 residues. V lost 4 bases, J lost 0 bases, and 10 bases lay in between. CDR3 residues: CAISGTATSGNTIYF. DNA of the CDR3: TGTGCCATCAGTGGTACAGCAACCTCTGGAAACACCATATATTTT.

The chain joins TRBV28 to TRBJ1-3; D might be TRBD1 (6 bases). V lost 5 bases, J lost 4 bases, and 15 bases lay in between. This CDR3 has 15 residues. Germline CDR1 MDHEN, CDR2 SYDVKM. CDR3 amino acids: CASSPSQGPGNTIYF. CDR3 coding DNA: TGTGCCAGCAGTCCCAGTCAGGGGCCGGGAAACACCATATATTTT.

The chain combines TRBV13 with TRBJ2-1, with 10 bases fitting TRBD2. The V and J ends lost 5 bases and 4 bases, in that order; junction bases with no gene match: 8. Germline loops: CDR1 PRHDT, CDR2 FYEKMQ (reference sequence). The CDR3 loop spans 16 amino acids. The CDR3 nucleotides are TGTGCCAGCAGCCAGATAGCGGGAGGAGGGTACAATGAGCAGTTCTTC. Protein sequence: CASSQIAGGGYNEQFF.

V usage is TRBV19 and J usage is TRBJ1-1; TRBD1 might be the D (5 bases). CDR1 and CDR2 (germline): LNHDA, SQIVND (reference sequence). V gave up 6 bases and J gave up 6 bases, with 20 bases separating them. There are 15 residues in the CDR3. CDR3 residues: CASSLSRGGVAEAFF. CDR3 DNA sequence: TGTGCCAGTAGCCTGTCCCGGGGGGGGGTTGCTGAAGCTTTCTTT.

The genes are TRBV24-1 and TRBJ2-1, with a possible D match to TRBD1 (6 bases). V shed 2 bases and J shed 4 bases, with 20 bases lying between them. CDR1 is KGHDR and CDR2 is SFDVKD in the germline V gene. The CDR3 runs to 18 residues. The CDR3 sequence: CATSDSLARDTWYNEQFF. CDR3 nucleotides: TGTGCCACCAGTGATTCCCTTGCGAGGGACACCTGGTACAATGAGCAGTTCTTC.

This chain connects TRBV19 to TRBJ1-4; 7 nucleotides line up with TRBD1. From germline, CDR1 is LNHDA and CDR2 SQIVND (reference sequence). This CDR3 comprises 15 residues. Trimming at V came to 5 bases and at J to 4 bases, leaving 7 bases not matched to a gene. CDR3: CASSPSRDSNEKLFF. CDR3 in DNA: TGTGCCAGTAGTCCCTCCCGGGACAGTAATGAAAAACTGTTTTTT.

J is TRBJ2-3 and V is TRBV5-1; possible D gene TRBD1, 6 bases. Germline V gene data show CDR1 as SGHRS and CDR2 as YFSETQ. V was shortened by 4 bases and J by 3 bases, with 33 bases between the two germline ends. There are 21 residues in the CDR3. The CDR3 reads CASSLRTLVYTGRVLTDTQYF. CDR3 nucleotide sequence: TGCGCCAGCAGCCTAAGGACACTCGTTTATACAGGGCGTGTTTTAACAGATACGCAGTATTTT.

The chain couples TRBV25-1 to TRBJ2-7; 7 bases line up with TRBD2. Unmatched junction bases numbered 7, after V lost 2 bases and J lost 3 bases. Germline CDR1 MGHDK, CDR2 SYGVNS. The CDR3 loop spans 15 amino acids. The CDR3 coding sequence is TGTGCCAGCAGTGAACGGGCTAGCGGCCTCTACGAGCAGTACTTC. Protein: CASSERASGLYEQYF.

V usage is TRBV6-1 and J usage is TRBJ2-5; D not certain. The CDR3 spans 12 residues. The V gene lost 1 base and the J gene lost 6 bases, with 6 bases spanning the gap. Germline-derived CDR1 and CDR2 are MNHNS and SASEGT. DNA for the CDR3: TGTGCCAGCAGTGAAGGAACACAGACCCAGTACTTC. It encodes CASSEGTQTQYF.

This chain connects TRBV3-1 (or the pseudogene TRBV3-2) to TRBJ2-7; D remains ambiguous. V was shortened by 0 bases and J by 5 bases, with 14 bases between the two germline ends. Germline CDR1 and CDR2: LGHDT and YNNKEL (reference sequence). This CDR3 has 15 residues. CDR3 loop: CASSQDMVPHNEQYF. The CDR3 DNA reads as TGTGCCAGCAGCCAAGATATGGTGCCACATAACGAGCAGTACTTC.

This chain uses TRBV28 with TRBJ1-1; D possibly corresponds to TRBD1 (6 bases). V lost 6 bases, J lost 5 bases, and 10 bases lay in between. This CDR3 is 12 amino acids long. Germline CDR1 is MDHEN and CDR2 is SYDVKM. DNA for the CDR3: TGTGCCAGCAGCACAGGGTTTACTGAAGCTTTCTTT. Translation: CASSTGFTEAFF.

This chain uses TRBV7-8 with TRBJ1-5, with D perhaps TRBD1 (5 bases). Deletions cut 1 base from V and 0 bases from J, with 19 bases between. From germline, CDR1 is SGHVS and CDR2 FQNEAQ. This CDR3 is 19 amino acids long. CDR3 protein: CASSLGSRVGTYSNQPQHF. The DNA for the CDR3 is TGTGCCAGCAGCTTAGGGAGTAGGGTCGGGACTTATAGCAATCAGCCCCAGCATTTT.

CDR3 nucleotide sequence: TGTGCCAGCAGCGGGACACGAGACACTGAAGCTTTCTTT. Protein: CASSGTRDTEAFF. The genes are TRBV5-4 and TRBJ1-1; D perhaps matches TRBD1 (6 bases). CDR3 length equals 13 residues. V dropped 4 bases and J dropped 3 bases, with 10 bases sitting between them. Per the germline V gene, CDR1 is SGHNT and CDR2 is YYREEE (reference sequence).

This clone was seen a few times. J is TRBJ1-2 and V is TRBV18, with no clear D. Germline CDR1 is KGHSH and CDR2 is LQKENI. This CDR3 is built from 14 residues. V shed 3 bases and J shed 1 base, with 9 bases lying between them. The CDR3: CASSPGTVNYGYTF. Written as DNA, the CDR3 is TGTGCCAGCTCACCGGGCACTGTTAACTATGGCTACACCTTC.

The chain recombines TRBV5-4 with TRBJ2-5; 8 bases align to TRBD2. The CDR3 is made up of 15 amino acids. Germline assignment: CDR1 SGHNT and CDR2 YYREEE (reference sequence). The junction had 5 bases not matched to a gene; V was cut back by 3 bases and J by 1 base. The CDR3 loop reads CASSSPTSGQETQYF. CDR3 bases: TGTGCCAGCAGCTCCCCTACTAGCGGCCAAGAGACCCAGTACTTC.

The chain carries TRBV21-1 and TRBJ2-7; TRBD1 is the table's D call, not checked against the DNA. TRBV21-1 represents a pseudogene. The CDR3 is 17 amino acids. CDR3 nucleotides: TGTGCCAGCAGCAAAGGTGCATCGGGACAGGCCTCCTACGAGCAGTACTTC. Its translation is CASSKGASGQASYEQYF.

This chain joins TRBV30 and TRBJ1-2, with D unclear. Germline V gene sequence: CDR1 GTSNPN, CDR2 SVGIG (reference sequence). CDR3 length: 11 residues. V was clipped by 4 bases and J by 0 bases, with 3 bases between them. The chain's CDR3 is CAWNTNYGYTF. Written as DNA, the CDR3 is TGTGCCTGGAATACTAACTATGGCTACACCTTC.

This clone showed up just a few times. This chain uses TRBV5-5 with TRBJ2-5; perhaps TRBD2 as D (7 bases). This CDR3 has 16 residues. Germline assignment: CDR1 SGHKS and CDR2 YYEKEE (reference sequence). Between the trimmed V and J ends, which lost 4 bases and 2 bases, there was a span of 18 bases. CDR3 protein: CASSQLFGGRQETQYF. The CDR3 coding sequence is TGTGCCAGCAGCCAACTGTTCGGGGGGCGTCAAGAGACCCAGTACTTC. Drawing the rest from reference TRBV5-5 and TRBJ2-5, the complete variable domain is DAGVTQSPTHLIKTRGQQVTLRCSPISGHKSVSWYQQVLGQGPQFIFQYYEKEERGRGNFPDRFSARQFPNYSSELNVNALLLGDSALYLCASSQLFGGRQETQYFGPGTRLLVL.

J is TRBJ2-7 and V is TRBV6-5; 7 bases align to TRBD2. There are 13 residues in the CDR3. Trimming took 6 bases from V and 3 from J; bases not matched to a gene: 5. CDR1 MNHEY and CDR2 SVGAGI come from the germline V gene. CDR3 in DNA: TGTGCCAGCAGCGCAGGGAGGGGCTACGAGCAGTACTTC. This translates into CASSAGRGYEQYF.

The CDR3 region is CASRPPQPGGTEAFF. CDR3 DNA: TGTGCCAGCAGGCCACCCCAACCAGGGGGAACTGAAGCTTTCTTT. This rearrangement joins TRBV28 to TRBJ1-1, with 7 nucleotides matching TRBD1. Germline CDR1 MDHEN, CDR2 SYDVKM. This CDR3 comprises 15 residues. Unmatched junction bases numbered 12, after V lost 6 bases and J lost 5 bases.